This T cell receptor (beta chain) was recorded in a study of T-cell reconstitution after alpha-beta-depleted transplantation in children listed by TCRdb under 2016. About the full investigation: Using TCR repertoire profiling, the study quantitatively followed how T-cell immune reconstitution unfolded in children after TCRalphabeta/CD19-depleted allogeneic hematopoietic cell transplantation.

Preparation of the library involved PCR. The listed sequencing device is Illumina HiSeq 2500. Molecular barcoding was employed in the preparation of TCR libraries, with unique molecular identifiers being used to normalize TCRbeta repertoire quantification. TCRdb's own reprocessing of the public reads used fastp at Q25 and MiXCR and kept productive beta chains. Under each unique CDR3 protein, matching rows form one entry showing the most common genes and DNA. The sample table holds about 400,000 distinct CDR3 sequences, of which about a fifth were seen once. Of the sample, around 4% is held by the ten largest clones. As regards this clonotype: Its recognized antigen is unknown. No clone much larger than this one lies a single base away; base qualities are absent.

The sample here was PBMCs from the stem cell graft donor, taken from the stem cell graft. The clonotype was recovered from a human donor who donated a stem cell graft to a child with acute myeloid leukemia.

The DNA sequence is given as TGCAGCGTTGATCTGCAGGTCTCTAACTATGGCTACACCTTC. Translated, this gives CSVDLQVSNYGYTF. The receptor chain draws on TRBV29-1 and TRBJ1-2; the D gene remains uncertain. CDR1 and CDR2, looked up from the germline V gene, are SQVTM and ANQGSEA. Trimming costs V 3 bases and J 0 bases, and their ends lie 11 bases apart. The CDR3 spans 14 residues, from the cysteine through the phenylalanine. The sequence is cut down to CDR3 DNA, 42 bases in frame from base 1.